This T cell receptor (beta chain) was identified in a study of PD-1 blockade in classical Hodgkin lymphoma. The study's findings and limits: Similar baseline diversity was found in complete responders and newly diagnosed patients. Significant TCR diversity gains by C4D1 occurred in CD4+ but not CD8+ cells. Before treatment, TCR diversity in newly diagnosed patients was reportedly lower than in healthy donors.

TCRdb keeps only in-frame clones here, not all; method: immunoSEQ multiplex PCR. The sample shows some 100,000 clones, more than 90% of them seen only once. In every patient, relapse followed autologous stem cell transplantation, while exposure to brentuximab vedotin differed. Looked up from germline, CDR1 is GTSNPN and CDR2 is SVGIG (reference sequence). V shed 1 base and J shed 4 bases, with 8 bases lying between them. The CDR3 is 13 amino acids. This clone was seen only once. What it binds is not known. This chain joins TRBV30 and TRBJ1-5; D possibly corresponds to TRBD1 (5 bases). This receptor was taken from a human donor with classical Hodgkin lymphoma. Source: peripheral blood mononuclear cells (PBMCs), taken at baseline. The CDR3 DNA is TGTGCCTGGAGTGACAGGTCGAATCAGCCCCAGCATTTT. Its protein product is CAWSDRSNQPQHF.